Below are 28 T cell receptor beta chains sequenced from a single sample in a study of T cells expressing NK-cell markers. Reprocessing the 5' RACE reads, TCRdb reports a single entry for every CDR3 protein and omits DNA. The repertoire table contains about 550,000 distinct CDR3 sequences. The sample taken for sequencing was blood T cells: a sorted CD56 or NKG2C T cell subset, CD4+ or CD8+ T cells, or bulk PBMC T cells (not recorded which). The receptors shown here come from a young man in good health.

The chain has TRBV2 and TRBJ2-1; the D call of TRBD2 rests on TCRdb alone, since no DNA is present to check it. Germline values: CDR1 SNHLY, CDR2 FYNNEI. The CDR3 runs 13 residues. CDR3 loop: CASAAGEKNEQFF.

The genes are TRBV7-8 and TRBJ2-1; TCRdb returns TRBD2, unconfirmable since there is no DNA. The CDR3 has 13 amino acids. Germline-derived CDR1 and CDR2 are SGHVS and FQNEAQ. CDR3 in amino acids: CASSSPSNNEQFF.

V usage is TRBV27 and J usage is TRBJ2-5; TCRdb indicates TRBD1, and absent DNA this call remains unverified. CDR1 and CDR2 (germline): MNHEY, SMNVEV (reference sequence). The CDR3 is 13 residues long. Here the CDR3 reads CASSWGGFETQYF.

CDR3 region: CASSSSDRGIDIQYF. This chain joins TRBV5-1 and TRBJ2-4; TCRdb's D call of TRBD1 is untestable without DNA. From germline, CDR1 is SGHRS and CDR2 YFSETQ. The CDR3 is made up of 15 amino acids.

The V call is TRBV4-2, the J call TRBJ2-1; TCRdb gives TRBD2 as the D gene, but with no DNA this cannot be confirmed. This CDR3 has 13 residues. Germline CDR1 and CDR2: LGHNA and YNFKEQ. CDR3 sequence: CASSQGTRDEQFF.

The gene calls are TRBV4-1 and TRBJ2-7; TCRdb proposes TRBD1, but this gene call is untestable without DNA. Germline V gene sequence: CDR1 MGHRA, CDR2 YSYEKL. This CDR3 has 12 residues. The CDR3 is CASSLDRDEQYF.

This rearrangement joins TRBV29-1 to TRBJ2-7; the D gene TCRdb calls, TRBD2, cannot be checked with no DNA. The CDR3 consists of 14 residues. Germline V gene data show CDR1 as SQVTM and CDR2 as ANQGSEA. The CDR3 protein is CSAVDLAHSYEQYF.

The genes are TRBV12-3 or TRBV12-4 and TRBJ1-5; the D gene TCRdb calls, TRBD1, cannot be checked with no DNA. This CDR3 contains 15 residues. CDR3 amino acids: CASSGGRTVNQPQHF.

The chain uses TRBV20-1 and TRBJ2-5; TCRdb outputs TRBD1, but without DNA this stays unchecked. The CDR3 sequence is 14 residues long. The germline gives CDR1 DFQATT, CDR2 SNEGSKA (reference sequence). The CDR3 protein is CSASGAGEGETQYF.

CDR3 protein: CSVRAGLYEQYF. The chain has TRBV29-1 and TRBJ2-7; TCRdb returns TRBD1, unconfirmable since there is no DNA. CDR1 and CDR2 (germline): SQVTM, ANQGSEA. This CDR3 comprises 12 residues.

The V and J genes are TRBV9 and TRBJ2-2; checking the TCRdb D call of TRBD2 is not possible without DNA. Germline assignment: CDR1 SGDLS and CDR2 YYNGEE. The CDR3 length is 17 residues. The CDR3 loop reads CASSVSSGSLGTGELFF.

The genes are TRBV11-3 and TRBJ2-1; TCRdb's D call of TRBD1 is untestable without DNA. The CDR3 consists of 15 residues. The V gene's germline CDR1 is SGHNT and CDR2 YENEEA. The CDR3 region is CASSLVTQGYNEQFF.

The rearrangement links TRBV5-1 to TRBJ2-3; absent DNA, TCRdb's TRBD1 call cannot be checked. In germline, CDR1 is SGHRS, CDR2 YFSETQ. The CDR3 has 17 amino acids. CDR3 sequence: CASSPIGTGPSTDTQYF.

The chain couples TRBV5-5 to TRBJ2-5; TCRdb indicates TRBD2, and absent DNA this call remains unverified. The CDR3 is made up of 16 amino acids. Germline loops: CDR1 SGHKS, CDR2 YYEKEE (reference sequence). CDR3 loop: CASSLVAGVGGETQYF.

The chain joins TRBV3-1 to TRBJ2-7; there is no DNA to check the TCRdb D call of TRBD1. The V gene's germline CDR1 is LGHDT and CDR2 YNNKEL (reference sequence). The CDR3 loop spans 12 amino acids. CDR3 residues: CASSRQSYEQYF.

The V gene is TRBV30, the J gene TRBJ2-4; the TRBD1 assignment by TCRdb is unverifiable without DNA. The germline CDR1 and CDR2 sequences are GTSNPN and SVGIG (reference sequence). CDR3 length equals 12 residues. The chain's CDR3 is CAWMGHRDIQYF.

The rearrangement joins TRBV5-1 to TRBJ2-1; with no DNA, the TCRdb D assignment of TRBD2 cannot be verified. This CDR3 is 15 amino acids long. Looked up from germline, CDR1 is SGHRS and CDR2 is YFSETQ. The CDR3 spells CASKTLAGSYNEQFF. Full variable domain (outside the CDR3, taken from reference TRBV5-1 and TRBJ2-1): KAGVTQTPRYLIKTRGQQVTLSCSPISGHRSVSWYQQTPGQGLQFLFEYFSETQRNKGNFPGRFSGRQFSNSRSEMNVSTLELGDSALYLCASKTLAGSYNEQFFGPGTRLTVL.

The chain is built from TRBV15 and TRBJ2-1. CDR1 LNHNV and CDR2 YYDKDF come from the germline V gene (reference sequence). The CDR3 is 16 amino acids. CDR3 sequence reads: CATSREALTINNEQFF.

V gene TRBV24-1 combines with J gene TRBJ2-1; TCRdb designates TRBD1, a call that cannot be tested without DNA. The germline gives CDR1 KGHDR, CDR2 SFDVKD. The CDR3 totals 15 residues. This CDR3 reads CATSDLRQGYNEQFF.

This chain joins TRBV29-1 and TRBJ2-3; the D gene TCRdb calls, TRBD1, cannot be checked with no DNA. Germline CDR1 reads SQVTM; CDR2 reads ANQGSEA. CDR3 size: 16 residues. The CDR3 reads CSVGGAGGAGTDTQYF.

The chain is built from TRBV11-2 and TRBJ2-5; TCRdb's D gene call, TRBD2, goes unchecked for lack of DNA. The CDR3 consists of 18 residues. Germline lookup yields CDR1 SGHAT and CDR2 FQNNGV. The CDR3 spells CASSLGSAGLGVQETQYF.

The J gene is TRBJ2-1, the V gene TRBV7-9; TCRdb's assignment of TRBD2 cannot be checked, as there is no DNA. CDR1 and CDR2 from the germline V gene are SEHNR and FQNEAQ (reference sequence). CDR3 length: 15 amino acids. CDR3 in amino acids: CASSSPGLGSNEQFF. Supplemented by reference TRBV7-9 and TRBJ2-1, the full variable domain reads DTGVSQNPRHKITKRGQNVTFRCDPISEHNRLYWYRQTLGQGPEFLTYFQNEAQLEKSRLLSDRFSAERPKGSFSTLEIQRTEQGDSAMYLCASSSPGLGSNEQFFGPGTRLTVL.

The chain links TRBV7-2 to TRBJ1-2; TCRdb gives TRBD1 as the D gene, but with no DNA this cannot be confirmed. This CDR3 is built from 16 residues. Germline V CDR1 and CDR2: SGHTA, FQGNSA. CDR3 loop: CASSLASDRHPYGYTF.

The chain uses TRBV12-3 or TRBV12-4 and TRBJ2-1. The CDR3 has 14 residues. The CDR3 spells CASSFLPIHNEQFF.

The CDR3: CASRALQSTDTQYF. This rearrangement joins TRBV12-3 or TRBV12-4 to TRBJ2-3; TCRdb's D gene call, TRBD2, goes unchecked for lack of DNA. This CDR3 contains 14 residues.

The V call is TRBV2, the J call TRBJ2-1; without DNA, the TCRdb call of TRBD1 cannot be checked. Germline V gene lookup returns CDR1 SNHLY and CDR2 FYNNEI. CDR3 length: 13 amino acids. The CDR3 here is CASTLSGVDEQFF.

J is TRBJ2-5 and V is TRBV5-6; TCRdb reports TRBD2, a call that lacks DNA to check it against. This CDR3 has 16 residues. Germline V gene sequence: CDR1 SGHDT, CDR2 YYEEEE. CDR3 loop: CASSLGLAGLQETQYF.

The J gene is TRBJ2-7, the V gene TRBV10-3; with no DNA, the TCRdb D assignment of TRBD1 cannot be verified. This CDR3 contains 14 residues. From germline, CDR1 is ENHRY and CDR2 SYGVKD. The CDR3 region is CATAGAAVGAGWYF.